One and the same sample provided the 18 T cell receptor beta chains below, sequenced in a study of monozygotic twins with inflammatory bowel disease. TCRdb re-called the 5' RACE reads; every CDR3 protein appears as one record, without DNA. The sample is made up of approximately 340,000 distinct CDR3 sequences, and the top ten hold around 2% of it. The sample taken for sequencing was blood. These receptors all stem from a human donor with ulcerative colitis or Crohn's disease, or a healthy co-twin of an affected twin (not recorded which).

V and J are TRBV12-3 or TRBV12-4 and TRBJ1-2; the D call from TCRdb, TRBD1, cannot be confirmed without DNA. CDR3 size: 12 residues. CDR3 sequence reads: CASSFSGVGYTF.

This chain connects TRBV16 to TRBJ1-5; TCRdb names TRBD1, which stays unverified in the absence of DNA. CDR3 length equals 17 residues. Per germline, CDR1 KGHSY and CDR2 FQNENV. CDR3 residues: CASSRTPPSGLDQPQHF. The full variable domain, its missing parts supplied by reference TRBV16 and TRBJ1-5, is GEEVAQTPKHLVRGEGQKAKLYCAPIKGHSYVFWYQQVLKNEFKFLISFQNENVFDETGMPKERFSAKCLPNSPCSLEIQATKLEDSAVYFCASSRTPPSGLDQPQHFGDGTRLSIL.

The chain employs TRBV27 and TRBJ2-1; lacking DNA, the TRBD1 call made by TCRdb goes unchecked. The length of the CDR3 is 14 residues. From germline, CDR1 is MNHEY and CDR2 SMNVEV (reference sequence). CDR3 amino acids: CASSPGGAHNEQFF.

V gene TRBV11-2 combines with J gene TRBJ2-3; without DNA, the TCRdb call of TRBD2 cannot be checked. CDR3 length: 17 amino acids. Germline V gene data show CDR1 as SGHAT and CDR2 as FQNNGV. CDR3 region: CASSYSRASGNTDTQYF. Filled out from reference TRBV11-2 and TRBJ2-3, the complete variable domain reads EAGVAQSPRYKIIEKRQSVAFWCNPISGHATLYWYQQILGQGPKLLIQFQNNGVVDDSQLPKDRFSAERLKGVDSTLKIQPAKLEDSAVYLCASSYSRASGNTDTQYFGPGTRLTVL.

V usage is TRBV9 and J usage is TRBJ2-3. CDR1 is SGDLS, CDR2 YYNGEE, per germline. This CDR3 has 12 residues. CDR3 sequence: CASSPEESTQYF.

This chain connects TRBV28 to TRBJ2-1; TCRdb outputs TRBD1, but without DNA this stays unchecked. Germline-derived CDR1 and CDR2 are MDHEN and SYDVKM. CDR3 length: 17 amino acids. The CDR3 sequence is CASSSPGGGSSYNEQFF.

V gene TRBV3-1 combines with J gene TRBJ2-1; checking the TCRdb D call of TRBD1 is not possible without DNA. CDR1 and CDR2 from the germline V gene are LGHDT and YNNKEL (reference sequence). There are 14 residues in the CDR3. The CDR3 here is CASSQVGAYNEQFF.

The CDR3 sequence is CAGSSGTGELFF. The chain recombines TRBV7-9 with TRBJ2-2; checking the TCRdb D call of TRBD1 is not possible without DNA. Germline V gene lookup returns CDR1 SEHNR and CDR2 FQNEAQ (reference sequence). The CDR3 has 12 amino acids.

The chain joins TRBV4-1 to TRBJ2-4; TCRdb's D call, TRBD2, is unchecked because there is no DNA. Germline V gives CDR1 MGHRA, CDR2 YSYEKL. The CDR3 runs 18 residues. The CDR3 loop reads CASSPGLAGGIAKNIQYF.

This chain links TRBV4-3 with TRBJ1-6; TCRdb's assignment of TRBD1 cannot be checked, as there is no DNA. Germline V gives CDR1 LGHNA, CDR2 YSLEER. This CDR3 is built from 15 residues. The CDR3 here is CASSQGTANNSPLHF.

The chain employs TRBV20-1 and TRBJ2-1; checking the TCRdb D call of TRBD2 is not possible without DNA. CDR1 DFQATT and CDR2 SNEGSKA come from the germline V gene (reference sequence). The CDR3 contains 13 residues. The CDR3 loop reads CSATPRSGNEQFF.

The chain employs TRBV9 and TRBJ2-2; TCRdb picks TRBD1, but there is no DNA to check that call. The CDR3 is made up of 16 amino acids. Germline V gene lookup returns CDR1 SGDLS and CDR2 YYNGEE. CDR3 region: CASSAYRGMNTGELFF.

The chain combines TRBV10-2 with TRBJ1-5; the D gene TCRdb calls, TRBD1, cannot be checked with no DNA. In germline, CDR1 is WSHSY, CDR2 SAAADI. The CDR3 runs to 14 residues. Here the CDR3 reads CASSTDRLNQPQHF.

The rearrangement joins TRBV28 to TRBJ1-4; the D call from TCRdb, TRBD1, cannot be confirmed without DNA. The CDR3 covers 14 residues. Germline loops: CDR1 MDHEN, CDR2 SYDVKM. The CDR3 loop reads CASSSDRENEKLFF.

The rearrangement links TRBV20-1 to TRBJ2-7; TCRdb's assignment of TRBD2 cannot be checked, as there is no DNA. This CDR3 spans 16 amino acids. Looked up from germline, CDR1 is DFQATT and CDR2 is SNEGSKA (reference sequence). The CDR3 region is CSARGLPAGGSYEQYF.

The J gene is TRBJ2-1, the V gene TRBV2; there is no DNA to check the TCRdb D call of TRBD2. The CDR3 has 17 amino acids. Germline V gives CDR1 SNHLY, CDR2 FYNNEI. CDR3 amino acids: CASSVSLRGLASNEQFF.

The CDR3 protein is CASSLDLVNTEAFF. The V call is TRBV5-1, the J call TRBJ1-1. From germline, CDR1 is SGHRS and CDR2 YFSETQ. The CDR3 has 14 amino acids.

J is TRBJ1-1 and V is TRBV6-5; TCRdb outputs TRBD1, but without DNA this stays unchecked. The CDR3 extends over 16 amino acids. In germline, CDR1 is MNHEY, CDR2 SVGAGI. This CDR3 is CASSYLLTGVGTEAFF.